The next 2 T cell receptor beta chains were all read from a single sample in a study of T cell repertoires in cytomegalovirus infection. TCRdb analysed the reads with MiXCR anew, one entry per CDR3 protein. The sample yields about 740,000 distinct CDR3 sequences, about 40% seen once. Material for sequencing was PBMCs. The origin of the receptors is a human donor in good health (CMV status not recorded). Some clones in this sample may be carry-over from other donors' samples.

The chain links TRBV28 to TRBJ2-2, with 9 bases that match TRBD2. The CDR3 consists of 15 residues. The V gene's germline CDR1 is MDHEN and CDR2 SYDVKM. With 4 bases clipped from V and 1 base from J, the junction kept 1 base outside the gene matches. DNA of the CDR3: TGTGCCAGCAGTTCTAGCGGGGAGAACACCGGGGAGCTGTTTTTT. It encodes CASSSSGENTGELFF.

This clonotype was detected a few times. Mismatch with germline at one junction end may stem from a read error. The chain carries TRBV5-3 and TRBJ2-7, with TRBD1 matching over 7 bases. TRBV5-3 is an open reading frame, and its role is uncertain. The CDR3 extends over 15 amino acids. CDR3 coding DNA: TGTGCCAGCAGCTGGGACAGCCGACTCTCCTACGAGCAGTACTTC. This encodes CASSWDSRLSYEQYF.